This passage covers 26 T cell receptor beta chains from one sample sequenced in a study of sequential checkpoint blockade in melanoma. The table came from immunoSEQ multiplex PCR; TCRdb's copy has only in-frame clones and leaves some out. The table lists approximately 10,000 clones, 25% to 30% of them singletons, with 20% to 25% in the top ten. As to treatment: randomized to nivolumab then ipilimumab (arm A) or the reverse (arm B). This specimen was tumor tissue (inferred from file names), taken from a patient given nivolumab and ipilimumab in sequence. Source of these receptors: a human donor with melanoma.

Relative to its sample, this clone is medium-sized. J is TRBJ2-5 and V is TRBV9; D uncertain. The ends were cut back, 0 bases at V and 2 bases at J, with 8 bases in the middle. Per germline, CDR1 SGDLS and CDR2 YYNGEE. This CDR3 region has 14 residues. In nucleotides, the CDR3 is TGTGCCAGCAGCGTAGAAGTAGGGCAAGAGACCCAGTACTTC. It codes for CASSVEVGQETQYF.

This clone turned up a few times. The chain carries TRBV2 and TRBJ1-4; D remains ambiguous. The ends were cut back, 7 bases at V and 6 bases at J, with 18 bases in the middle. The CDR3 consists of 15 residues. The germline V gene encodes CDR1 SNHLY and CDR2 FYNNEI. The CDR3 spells CASTRNIPPYEKLFF. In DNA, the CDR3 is TGTGCCAGCACCCGAAACATCCCGCCTTATGAAAAACTGTTTTTT. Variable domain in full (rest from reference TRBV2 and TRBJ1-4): EPEVTQTPSHQVTQMGQEVILRCVPISNHLYFYWYRQILGQKVEFLVSFYNNEISEKSEIFDDQFSVERPDGSNFTLKIRSTKLEDSAMYFCASTRNIPPYEKLFFGSGTQLSVL.

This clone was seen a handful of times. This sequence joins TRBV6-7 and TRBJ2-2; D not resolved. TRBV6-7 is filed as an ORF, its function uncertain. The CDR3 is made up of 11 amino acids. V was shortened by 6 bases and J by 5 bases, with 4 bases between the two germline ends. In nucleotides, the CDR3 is TGTGCCAGCAGAAGAACCGGGGAGCTGTTTTTT. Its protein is CASRRTGELFF.

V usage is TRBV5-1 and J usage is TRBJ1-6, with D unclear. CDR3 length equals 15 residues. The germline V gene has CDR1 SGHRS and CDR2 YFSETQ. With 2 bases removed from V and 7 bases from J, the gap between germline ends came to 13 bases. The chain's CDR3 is CASSLGGYENSPLHF. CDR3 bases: TGCGCCAGCAGCTTAGGAGGGTACGAGAATTCACCCCTCCACTTT.

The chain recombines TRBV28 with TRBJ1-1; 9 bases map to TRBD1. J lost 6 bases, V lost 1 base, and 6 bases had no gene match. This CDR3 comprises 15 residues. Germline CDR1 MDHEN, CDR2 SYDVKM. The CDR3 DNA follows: TGTGCCAGCAGTTTATCGACAGGGGGGAGTGCTGAAGCTTTCTTT. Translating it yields CASSLSTGGSAEAFF.

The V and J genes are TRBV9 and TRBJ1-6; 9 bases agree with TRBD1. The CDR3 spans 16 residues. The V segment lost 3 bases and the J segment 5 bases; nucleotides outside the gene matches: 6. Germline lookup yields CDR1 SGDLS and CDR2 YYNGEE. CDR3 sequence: CASSEQGAGNNSPLHF. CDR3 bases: TGTGCCAGCAGCGAACAGGGGGCTGGAAATAATTCACCCCTCCACTTT.

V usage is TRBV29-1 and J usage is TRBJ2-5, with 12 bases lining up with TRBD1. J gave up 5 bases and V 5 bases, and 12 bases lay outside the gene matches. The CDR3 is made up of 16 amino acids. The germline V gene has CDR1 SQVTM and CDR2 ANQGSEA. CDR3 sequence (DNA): TGCAGCGTTTTCTTCCCGGGACAGGGGGCTAGGGAGACCCAGTACTTC. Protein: CSVFFPGQGARETQYF.

The CDR3 DNA follows: TGCGCCAGCAGCGGGACAGGGACTGGAAACACCATATATTTT. Translation gives CASSGTGTGNTIYF. V gene TRBV5-1 combines with J gene TRBJ1-3, with TRBD1 identical over 9 bases. Trimming cost V 4 bases and J 2 bases; bases outside gene matches: 1. CDR3 length equals 14 residues. Per germline, CDR1 SGHRS and CDR2 YFSETQ.

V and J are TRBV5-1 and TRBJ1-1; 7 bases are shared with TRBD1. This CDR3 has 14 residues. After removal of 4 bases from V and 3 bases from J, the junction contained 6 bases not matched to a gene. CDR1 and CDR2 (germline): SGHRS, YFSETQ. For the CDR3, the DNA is TGCGCCAGCAGCCCCCAGGGGGGTTACACTGAAGCTTTCTTT. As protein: CASSPQGGYTEAFF.

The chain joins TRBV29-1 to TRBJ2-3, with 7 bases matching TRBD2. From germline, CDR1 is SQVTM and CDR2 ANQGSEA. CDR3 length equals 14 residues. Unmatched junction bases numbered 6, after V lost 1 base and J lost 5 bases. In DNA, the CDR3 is TGCAGCGTTGAAGCAGCGGGGAGGGAAGATACGCAGTATTTT. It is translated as CSVEAAGREDTQYF.

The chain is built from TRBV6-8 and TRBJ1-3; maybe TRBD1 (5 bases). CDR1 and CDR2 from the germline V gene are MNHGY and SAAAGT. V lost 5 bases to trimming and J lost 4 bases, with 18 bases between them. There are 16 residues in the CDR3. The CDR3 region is CASSRLGTSFGNTIYF. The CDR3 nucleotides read TGTGCCAGCAGTCGTCTCGGGACCAGTTTCGGAAACACCATATATTTT.

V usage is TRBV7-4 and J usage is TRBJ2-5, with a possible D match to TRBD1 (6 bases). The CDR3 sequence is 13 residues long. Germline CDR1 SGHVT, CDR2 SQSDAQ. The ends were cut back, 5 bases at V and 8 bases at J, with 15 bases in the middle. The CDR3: CASSTDRLGTQYF. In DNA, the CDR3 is TGTGCCAGCAGCACGGACAGACTTGGTACCCAGTACTTC.

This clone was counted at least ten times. The CDR3 DNA is TGTGCCAGCAGTGCACAACAGGGAACCTATGGCTACACCTTC. As protein: CASSAQQGTYGYTF. The chain links TRBV6-8 to TRBJ1-2; TRBD1 is a possible D gene (6 bases). V lost 5 bases and J lost 4, with 14 bases in between. This CDR3 is 14 amino acids long. Germline V lookup: CDR1 MNHGY, CDR2 SAAAGT.

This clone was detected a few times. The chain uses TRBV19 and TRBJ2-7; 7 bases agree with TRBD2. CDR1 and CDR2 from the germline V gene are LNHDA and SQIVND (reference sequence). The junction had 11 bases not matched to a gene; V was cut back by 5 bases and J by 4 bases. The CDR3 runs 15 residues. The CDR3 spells CASSPTNRGGYEQYF. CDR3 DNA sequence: TGTGCCAGTAGTCCCACTAATAGGGGAGGGTACGAGCAGTACTTC.

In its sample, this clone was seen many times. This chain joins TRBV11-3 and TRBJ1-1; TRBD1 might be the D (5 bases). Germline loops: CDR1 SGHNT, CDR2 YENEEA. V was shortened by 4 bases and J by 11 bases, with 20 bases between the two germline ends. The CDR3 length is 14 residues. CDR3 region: CASSWKLGGSGAFF. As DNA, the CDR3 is TGTGCCAGCAGCTGGAAGCTGGGGGGAAGCGGTGCTTTCTTT.

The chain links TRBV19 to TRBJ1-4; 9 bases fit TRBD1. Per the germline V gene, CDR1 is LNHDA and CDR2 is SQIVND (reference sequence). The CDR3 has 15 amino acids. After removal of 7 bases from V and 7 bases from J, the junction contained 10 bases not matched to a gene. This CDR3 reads CASTRRGQGSEKLFF. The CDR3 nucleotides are TGTGCCAGTACCCGCCGAGGACAGGGGAGTGAAAAACTGTTTTTT.

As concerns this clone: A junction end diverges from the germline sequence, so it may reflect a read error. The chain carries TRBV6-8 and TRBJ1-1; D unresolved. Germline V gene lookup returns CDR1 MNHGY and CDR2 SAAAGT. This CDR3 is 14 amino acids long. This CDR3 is CASSYSEGNTEAFF. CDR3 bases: TGTGCCAGCAGCTACTCGGAGGGCAACACTGAAGCTTTCTTT.

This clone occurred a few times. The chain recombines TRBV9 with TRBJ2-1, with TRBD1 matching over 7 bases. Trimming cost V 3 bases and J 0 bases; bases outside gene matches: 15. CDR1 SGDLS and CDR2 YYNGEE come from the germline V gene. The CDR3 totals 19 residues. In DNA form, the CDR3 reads TGTGCCAGCAGCGCCGAGCGGAAGGATGAGGGGGCCTCCTACAATGAGCAGTTCTTC. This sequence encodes CASSAERKDEGASYNEQFF.

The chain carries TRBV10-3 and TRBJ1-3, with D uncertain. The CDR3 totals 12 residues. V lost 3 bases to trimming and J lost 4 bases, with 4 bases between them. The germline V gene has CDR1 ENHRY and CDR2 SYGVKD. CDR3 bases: TGTGCCATCAGTGATCAGGGAAACACCATATATTTT. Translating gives CAISDQGNTIYF.

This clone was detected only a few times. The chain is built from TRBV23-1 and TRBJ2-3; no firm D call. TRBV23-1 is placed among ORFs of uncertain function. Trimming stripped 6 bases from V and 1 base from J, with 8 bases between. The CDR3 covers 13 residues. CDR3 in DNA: TGCGCCAGCAGCTTTGGGGGCACAGATACGCAGTATTTT. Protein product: CASSFGGTDTQYF.

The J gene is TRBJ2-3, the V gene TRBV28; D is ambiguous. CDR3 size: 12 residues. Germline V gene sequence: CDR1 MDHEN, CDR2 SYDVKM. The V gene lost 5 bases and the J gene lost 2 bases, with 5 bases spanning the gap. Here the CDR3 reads CASSPFTDTQYF. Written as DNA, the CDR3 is TGTGCCAGCAGTCCCTTCACAGATACGCAGTATTTT.

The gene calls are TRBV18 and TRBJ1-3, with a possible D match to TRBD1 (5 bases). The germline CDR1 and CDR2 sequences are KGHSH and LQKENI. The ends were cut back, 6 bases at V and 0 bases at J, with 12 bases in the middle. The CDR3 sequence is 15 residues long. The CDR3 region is CASSTTGLSGNTIYF. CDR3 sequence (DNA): TGTGCCAGCTCCACCACGGGACTCTCTGGAAACACCATATATTTT.

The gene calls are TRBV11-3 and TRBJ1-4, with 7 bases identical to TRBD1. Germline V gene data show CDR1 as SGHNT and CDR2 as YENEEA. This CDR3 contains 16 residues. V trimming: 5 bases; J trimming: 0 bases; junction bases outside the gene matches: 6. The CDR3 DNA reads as TGTGCCAGCAGCCCGGGACAGTTTGCAACTAATGAAAAACTGTTTTTT. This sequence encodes CASSPGQFATNEKLFF. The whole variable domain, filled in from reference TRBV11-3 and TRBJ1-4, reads EAGVVQSPRYKIIEKKQPVAFWCNPISGHNTLYWYLQNLGQGPELLIRYENEEAVDDSQLPKDRFSAERLKGVDSTLKIQPAELGDSAVYLCASSPGQFATNEKLFFGSGTQLSVL.

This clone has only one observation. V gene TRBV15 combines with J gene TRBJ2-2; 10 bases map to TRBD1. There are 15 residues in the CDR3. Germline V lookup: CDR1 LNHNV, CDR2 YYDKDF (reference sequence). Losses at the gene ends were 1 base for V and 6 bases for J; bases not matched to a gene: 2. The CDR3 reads CATSRAGTGAGELFF. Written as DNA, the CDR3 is TGTGCCACCAGCAGAGCCGGGACAGGGGCCGGGGAGCTGTTTTTT.

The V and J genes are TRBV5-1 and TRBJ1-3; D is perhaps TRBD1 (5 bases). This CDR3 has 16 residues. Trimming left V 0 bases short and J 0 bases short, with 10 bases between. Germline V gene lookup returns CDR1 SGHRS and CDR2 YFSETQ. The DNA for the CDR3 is TGCGCCAGCAGCTTGGTTTCGGGGGTCTCTGGAAACACCATATATTTT. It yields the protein CASSLVSGVSGNTIYF.

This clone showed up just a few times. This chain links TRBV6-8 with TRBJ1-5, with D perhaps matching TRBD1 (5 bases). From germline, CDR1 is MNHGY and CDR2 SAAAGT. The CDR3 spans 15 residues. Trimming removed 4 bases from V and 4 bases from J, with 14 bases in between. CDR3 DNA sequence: TGTGCCAGCAGTTCCCGACAGAGACGGAATCAGCCCCAGCATTTT. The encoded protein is CASSSRQRRNQPQHF.